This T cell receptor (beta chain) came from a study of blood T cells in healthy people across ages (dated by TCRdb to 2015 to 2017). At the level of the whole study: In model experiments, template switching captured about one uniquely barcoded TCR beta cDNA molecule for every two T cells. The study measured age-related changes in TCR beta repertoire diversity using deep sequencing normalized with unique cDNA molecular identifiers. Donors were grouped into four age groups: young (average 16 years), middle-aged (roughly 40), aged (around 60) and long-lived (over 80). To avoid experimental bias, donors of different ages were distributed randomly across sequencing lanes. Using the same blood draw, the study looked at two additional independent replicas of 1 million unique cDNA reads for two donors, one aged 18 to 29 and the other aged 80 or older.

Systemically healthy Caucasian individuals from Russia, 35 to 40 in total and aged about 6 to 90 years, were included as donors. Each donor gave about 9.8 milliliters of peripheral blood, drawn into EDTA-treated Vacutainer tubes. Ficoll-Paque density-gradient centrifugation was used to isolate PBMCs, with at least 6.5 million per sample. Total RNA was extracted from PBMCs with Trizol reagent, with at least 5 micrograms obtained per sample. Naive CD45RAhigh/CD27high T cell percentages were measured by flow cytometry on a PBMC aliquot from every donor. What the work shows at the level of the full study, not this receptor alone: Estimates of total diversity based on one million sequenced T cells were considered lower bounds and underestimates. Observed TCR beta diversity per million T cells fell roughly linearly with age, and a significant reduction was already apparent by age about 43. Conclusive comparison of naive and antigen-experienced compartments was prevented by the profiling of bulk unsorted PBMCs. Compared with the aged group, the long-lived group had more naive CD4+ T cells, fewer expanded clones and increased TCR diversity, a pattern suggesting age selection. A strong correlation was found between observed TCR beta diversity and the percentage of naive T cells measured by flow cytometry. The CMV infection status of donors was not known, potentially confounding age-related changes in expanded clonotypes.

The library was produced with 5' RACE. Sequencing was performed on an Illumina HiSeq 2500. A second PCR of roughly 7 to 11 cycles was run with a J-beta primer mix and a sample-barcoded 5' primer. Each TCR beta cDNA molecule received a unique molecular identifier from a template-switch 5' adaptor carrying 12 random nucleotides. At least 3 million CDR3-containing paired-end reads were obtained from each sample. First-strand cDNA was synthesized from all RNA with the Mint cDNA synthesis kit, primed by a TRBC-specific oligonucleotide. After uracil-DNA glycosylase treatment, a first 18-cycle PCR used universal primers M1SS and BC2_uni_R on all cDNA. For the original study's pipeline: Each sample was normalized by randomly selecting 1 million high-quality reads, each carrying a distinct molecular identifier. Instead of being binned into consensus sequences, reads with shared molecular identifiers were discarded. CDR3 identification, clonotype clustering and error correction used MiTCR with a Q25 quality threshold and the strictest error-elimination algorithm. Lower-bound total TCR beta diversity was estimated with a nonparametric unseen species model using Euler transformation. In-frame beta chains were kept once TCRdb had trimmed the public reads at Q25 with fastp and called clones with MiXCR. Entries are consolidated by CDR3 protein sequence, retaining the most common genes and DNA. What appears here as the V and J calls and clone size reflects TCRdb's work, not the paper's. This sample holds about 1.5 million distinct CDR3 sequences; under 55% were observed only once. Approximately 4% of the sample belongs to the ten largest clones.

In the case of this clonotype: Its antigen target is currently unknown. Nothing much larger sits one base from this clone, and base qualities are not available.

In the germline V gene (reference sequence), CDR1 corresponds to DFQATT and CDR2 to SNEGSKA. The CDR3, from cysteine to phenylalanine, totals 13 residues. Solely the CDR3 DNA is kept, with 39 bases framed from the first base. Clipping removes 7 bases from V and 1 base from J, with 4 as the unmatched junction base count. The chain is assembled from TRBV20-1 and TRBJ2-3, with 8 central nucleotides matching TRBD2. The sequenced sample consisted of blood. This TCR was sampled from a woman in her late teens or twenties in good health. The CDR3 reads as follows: CSGPGLGTDTQYF. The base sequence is TGCAGTGGGCCGGGACTAGGCACAGATACGCAGTATTTT.